This record concerns one T cell receptor beta chain sequence. Its antigen is still unknown. The run depth of the assay was deep. The method was immunoSEQ multiplex PCR; TCRdb's version includes in-frame clones alone and lacks a portion of them. This table holds roughly 2,500,000 clones, approximately 94% found once. V shed 3 bases and J shed 4 bases, with 22 bases lying between them. Germline CDR1 reads GTSNPN; CDR2 reads SVGIG (reference sequence). The CDR3 is 16 amino acids. This sample is drawn from a study of shared clonotypes between healthy human individuals. Looking at the study overall: A few men and two women, aged 18 to 49, were donors. Study results and limitations: Shared across a few donors were roughly 5% of the naive CD4 clonotypes.

The sequenced sample was naive CD4+ T cells from PBMCs. As for subset: CD45RA+ positively selected. The sequence derives from a man aged 18 to 30 in good health. Some clones in this sample may be carry-over from other donors' samples. The J gene is TRBJ2-7, the V gene TRBV30; D unresolved. The DNA for the CDR3 is TGTGCCTGGAGCCCCTCAGACCCTTCAACCCCTTACGAGCAGTACTTC. Translated, it gives CAWSPSDPSTPYEQYF.